This is a list of T cell receptor beta chains from one sample in a study of T cells in Graves' hyperthyroidism and ophthalmopathy. TCRdb redid the calling of the multiplex PCR reads with MiXCR, one entry per CDR3 protein. The data contain under 200,000 distinct CDR3 sequences, about 9.4% of them singletons. The sample consisted of blood. The source is a woman aged 18-35 years with Graves' hyperthyroidism that later progressed to Graves' ophthalmopathy. Each CDR3 is given with its conserved first and last residue. Each record gives: V gene, J gene, D gene, clone size, CDR3 DNA, CDR3 protein. The D gene is left open where the match is weak. For some rows the clone size is stated as once, few or many, or as a class when expanded; others skip it.

v_gene: TRBV29-1; j_gene: TRBJ2-1; d_gene: NA; abundance: many; CDR3nt: TGCAGCGTCCAAGTCTTCGGGGAGCAGTTCTTC; CDR3aa: CSVQVFGEQFF
v_gene: TRBV12-3/TRBV12-4; j_gene: TRBJ2-1; d_gene: NA; abundance: many; CDR3nt: TGTGCCAGTCGGGATACAGATACCTACAATGAGCAGTTCTTC; CDR3aa: CASRDTDTYNEQFF
v_gene: TRBV7-8; j_gene: TRBJ1-2; d_gene: NA; abundance: NA; CDR3nt: TGTGCCAGCAGCGACCCGGACATCTACAACTATGGCTACACCTTC; CDR3aa: CASSDPDIYNYGYTF
v_gene: TRBV6-1; j_gene: TRBJ1-1; d_gene: NA; abundance: many; CDR3nt: TGTGCCAGCAGTGAAGACAACATGAACACTGAAGCTTTCTTT; CDR3aa: CASSEDNMNTEAFF
v_gene: TRBV7-6; j_gene: TRBJ2-2; d_gene: NA; abundance: few; CDR3nt: TGTGCCAGCAGCTCACCCGGGCTAACGGGGGCCGGGGAGCTGTTTTTT; CDR3aa: CASSSPGLTGAGELFF
v_gene: TRBV30; j_gene: TRBJ1-3; d_gene: NA; abundance: NA; CDR3nt: TGTGCCTGGAGCCGACCGGGGGGCTCTGGAAACACCATATATTTT; CDR3aa: CAWSRPGGSGNTIYF
v_gene: TRBV5-6; j_gene: TRBJ1-5; d_gene: NA; abundance: NA; CDR3nt: TGTGCCAGCAGCTTGCGGCAGAGGGCTTCGGGGAATCAGCCCCAGCATTTT; CDR3aa: CASSLRQRASGNQPQHF
v_gene: TRBV5-1; j_gene: TRBJ2-7; d_gene: NA; abundance: few; CDR3nt: TGCGCCAGCAGCTTGGCCGTAGGAGAGGCCTACGAGCAGTACTTC; CDR3aa: CASSLAVGEAYEQYF
v_gene: TRBV6-1; j_gene: TRBJ2-4; d_gene: NA; abundance: many; CDR3nt: TGTGCCAGCAGTGAAGCTGCGGGAAACATTCAGTACTTC; CDR3aa: CASSEAAGNIQYF
v_gene: TRBV19; j_gene: TRBJ1-2; d_gene: NA; abundance: many; CDR3nt: TGTGCCAGTAGTACCTCATGGGGGATTAACTATGGCTACACCTTC; CDR3aa: CASSTSWGINYGYTF
v_gene: TRBV2; j_gene: TRBJ2-6; d_gene: NA; abundance: many; CDR3nt: TGTGCCAGCAGTGAATGGGAGGCACTCGGGGCCAACGTCCTGACTTTC; CDR3aa: CASSEWEALGANVLTF
v_gene: TRBV7-8; j_gene: TRBJ2-1; d_gene: NA; abundance: many; CDR3nt: TGTGCCAGCAGCTTATCCCCCCGTAATGAGCAGTTCTTC; CDR3aa: CASSLSPRNEQFF
v_gene: TRBV6-1; j_gene: TRBJ1-5; d_gene: NA; abundance: NA; CDR3nt: TGTGCCAGCGGTGAGGTAGGAAGCAATCAGCCCCAGCATTTT; CDR3aa: CASGEVGSNQPQHF
v_gene: TRBV4-1; j_gene: TRBJ1-1; d_gene: NA; abundance: few; CDR3nt: TGCGCCAGCAGCCCCCCTCCCGGGTTTTCAGAAATAATGAACACTGAAGCTTTCTTT; CDR3aa: CASSPPPGFSEIMNTEAFF
v_gene: TRBV10-1; j_gene: TRBJ2-2; d_gene: NA; abundance: NA; CDR3nt: TGCGCCAGCAGACCCGGGACGGGGAACACCGGGGAGCTGTTTTTT; CDR3aa: CASRPGTGNTGELFF
v_gene: TRBV4-2; j_gene: TRBJ1-5; d_gene: NA; abundance: few; CDR3nt: TGTGCCAGCAGCCAAGAATACTCAGAAATCAATCAGCCCCAGCATTTT; CDR3aa: CASSQEYSEINQPQHF
v_gene: TRBV27; j_gene: TRBJ2-1; d_gene: NA; abundance: many; CDR3nt: TGTGCCAGCAGTTTAAATCCCTTTCGGACGGAAGGAATTGAGCAGTTCTTC; CDR3aa: CASSLNPFRTEGIEQFF
v_gene: TRBV2; j_gene: TRBJ2-1; d_gene: NA; abundance: many; CDR3nt: TGTGCCAGCAATCGACTCAATGAGCAGTTCTTC; CDR3aa: CASNRLNEQFF
v_gene: TRBV13; j_gene: TRBJ2-1; d_gene: TRBD2; abundance: many; CDR3nt: TGTGCCAGCAGATGGACTAGCGGGCAGAATGAGCAGTTCTTC; CDR3aa: CASRWTSGQNEQFF
v_gene: TRBV6-1; j_gene: TRBJ2-7; d_gene: NA; abundance: many; CDR3nt: TGTGCCAGCAGTGAGGGCCGGGGCTTAAGCTACGAGCAGTACTTC; CDR3aa: CASSEGRGLSYEQYF
v_gene: TRBV6-5; j_gene: TRBJ2-2; d_gene: NA; abundance: many; CDR3nt: TGTGCCAGCAGTTACTTAAAGGACAGGAACACCGGGGAGCTGTTTTTT; CDR3aa: CASSYLKDRNTGELFF